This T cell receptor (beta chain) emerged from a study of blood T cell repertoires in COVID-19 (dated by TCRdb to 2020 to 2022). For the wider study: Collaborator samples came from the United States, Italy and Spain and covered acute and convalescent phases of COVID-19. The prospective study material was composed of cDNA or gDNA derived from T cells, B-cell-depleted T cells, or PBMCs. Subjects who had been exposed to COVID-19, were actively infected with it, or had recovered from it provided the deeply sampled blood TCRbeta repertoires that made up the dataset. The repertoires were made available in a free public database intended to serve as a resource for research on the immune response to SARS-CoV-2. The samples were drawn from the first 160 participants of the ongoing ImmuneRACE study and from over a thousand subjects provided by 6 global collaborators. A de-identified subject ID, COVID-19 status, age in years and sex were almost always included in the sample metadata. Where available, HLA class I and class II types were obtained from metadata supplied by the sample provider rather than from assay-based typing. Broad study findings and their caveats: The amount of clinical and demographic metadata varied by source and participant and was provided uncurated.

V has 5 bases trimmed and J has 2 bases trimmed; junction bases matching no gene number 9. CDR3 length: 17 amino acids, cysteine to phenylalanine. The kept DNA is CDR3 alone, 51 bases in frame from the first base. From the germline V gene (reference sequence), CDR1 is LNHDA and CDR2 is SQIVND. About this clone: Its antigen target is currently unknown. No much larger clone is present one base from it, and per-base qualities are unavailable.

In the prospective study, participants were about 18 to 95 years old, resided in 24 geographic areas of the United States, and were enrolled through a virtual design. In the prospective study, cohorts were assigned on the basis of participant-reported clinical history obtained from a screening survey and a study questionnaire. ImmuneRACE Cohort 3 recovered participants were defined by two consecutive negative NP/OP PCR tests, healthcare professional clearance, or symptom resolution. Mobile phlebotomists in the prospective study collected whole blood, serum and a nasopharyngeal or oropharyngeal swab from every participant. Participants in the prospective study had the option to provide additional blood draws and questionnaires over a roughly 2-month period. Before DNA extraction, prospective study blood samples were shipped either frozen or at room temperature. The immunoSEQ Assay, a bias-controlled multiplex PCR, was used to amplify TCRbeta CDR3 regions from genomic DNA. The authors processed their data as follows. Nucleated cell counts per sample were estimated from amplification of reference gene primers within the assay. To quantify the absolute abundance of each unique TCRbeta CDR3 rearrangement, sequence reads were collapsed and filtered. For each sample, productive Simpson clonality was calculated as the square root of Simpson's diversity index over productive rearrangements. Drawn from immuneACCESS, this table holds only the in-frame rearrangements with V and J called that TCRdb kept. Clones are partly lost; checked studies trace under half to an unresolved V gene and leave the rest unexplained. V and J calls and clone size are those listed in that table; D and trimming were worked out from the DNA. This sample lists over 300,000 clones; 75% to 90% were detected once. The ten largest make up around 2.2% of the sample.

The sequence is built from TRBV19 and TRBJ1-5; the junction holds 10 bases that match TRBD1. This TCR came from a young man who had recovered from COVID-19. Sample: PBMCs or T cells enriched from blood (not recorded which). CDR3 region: CASSASGTGDRNQPQHF. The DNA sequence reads TGTGCCAGTAGTGCTTCCGGGACAGGGGATCGCAATCAGCCCCAGCATTTT.